A selection of T cell receptor beta chains follows, all from one sample in a study of cytomegalovirus exposure and HLA in healthy donors. Libraries were prepared by immunoSEQ multiplex PCR; TCRdb keeps only in-frame clonotypes and omits some of them. Of 90,000 to 150,000 clones in the sample, 15% were seen once. The sequencing sample was made of PBMCs. The origin of the receptors is a woman younger than 35 in good health and CMV-seronegative. Each CDR3 is given with its conserved first and last residue. D genes are given only for firm matches. Size is stated for part of the rows, as once, few or many counts, or as a class when the clone is expanded.

d_gene,v_gene,abundance,j_gene,CDR3nt,CDR3aa
.,TRBV7-6,.,TRBJ1-4,TGTGCCAGCAGCTTACAGGGAGGAAAACTGTTTTTT,CASSLQGGKLFF
TRBD1,TRBV5-6,.,TRBJ1-3,TGTGCCAGCAGCCCGCCGTGGACAGGGGATGGAAACACCATATATTTT,CASSPPWTGDGNTIYF
.,TRBV4-3,few,TRBJ2-7,TGCGCCAGCCACGCGGGTGAAGGGCAGTACTTC,CASHAGEGQYF
TRBD2,TRBV7-2,few,TRBJ2-4,TGTGCCAGCAGCTTAGCGCTAGCGGGAGGAGGCAGGGCCAAAAACATTCAGTACTTC,CASSLALAGGGRAKNIQYF
.,TRBV19,few,TRBJ1-1,TGTGCCAGTAGGATGAGGGCGTTTACTGAAGCTTTCTTT,CASRMRAFTEAFF
.,TRBV4-1,.,TRBJ2-2,TGCGCCAGCAGCCCCCTTATTGAGGGGGAGCTGTTTTTT,CASSPLIEGELFF
.,TRBV18,few,TRBJ2-1,TGTGCCAGCTCACCGGGCTACGGGGACTACAATGAGCAGTTCTTC,CASSPGYGDYNEQFF
.,TRBV10-2,few,TRBJ2-1,TGCGCCAGCAGTGAGAGCGGACTCACCAATGAGCAGTTCTTC,CASSESGLTNEQFF
.,TRBV13,few,TRBJ2-5,TGTGCCAGCAGCTCTGGGTCTGGGGAGCAGTACTTC,CASSSGSGEQYF
TRBD1,TRBV10-2,.,TRBJ1-4,TGCGCCAGCAGTGATTCTTTGACAGGGGGCAAGGAAAAACTGTTTTTT,CASSDSLTGGKEKLFF
.,TRBV6-6,.,TRBJ2-3,TGTGCCAGCAGCTCATCAAACCGGCGAGGGACAGATACGCAGTATTTT,CASSSSNRRGTDTQYF
.,TRBV21-1,few,TRBJ2-7,TGTGCCAGCAGACCCGACAGGGTTGGGGGCGAGCAGTACTTC,CASRPDRVGGEQYF
.,TRBV15,.,TRBJ2-5,TGTGCCACCAGCAGAGGGCCTAGCATTGCTGAGACCCAGTACTTC,CATSRGPSIAETQYF
.,TRBV30,.,TRBJ1-1,TGTGCCTGGAGCCAGGGGATCCAAGGGACTGAAGCTTTCTTT,CAWSQGIQGTEAFF
.,TRBV27,.,TRBJ1-5,TGTGCCAGCAGTCCCTGGGGAGATAGCAATCAGCCCCAGCATTTT,CASSPWGDSNQPQHF
TRBD1,TRBV5-8,few,TRBJ1-1,TGTGCCAGCAGCCAGACAGGGACCCTTGGCGCTTTCTTT,CASSQTGTLGAFF
.,TRBV2,few,TRBJ1-2,TGTGCCAGCAAGGGGTGGTTATATGGCTACACCTTC,CASKGWLYGYTF
.,TRBV5-6,few,TRBJ2-5,TGTGCCACCCACAACACGGGGGGCGGGGAGTCTGGGCAGGAAGAGACCCAGTACTTC,CATHNTGGGESGQEETQYF
TRBD1,TRBV18,.,TRBJ1-1,TGTGCCAGCTCACCGAAGACAGGGGGGGGGAACACTGAAGCTTTCTTT,CASSPKTGGGNTEAFF
TRBD2,TRBV6-5,few,TRBJ2-1,TGTGCCAGCAGTTCGACTAGCGGGGGACTCAATGAGCAGTTCTTC,CASSSTSGGLNEQFF
.,TRBV30,.,TRBJ2-2,TGTGCCTGGAGTGTAAACTACGCGGTCGGGGAGCTGTTTTTT,CAWSVNYAVGELFF
TRBD1,TRBV9,.,TRBJ2-1,TGTGCCAGCAGCGGTGGGACAGGGTTCAATGAGCAGTTCTTC,CASSGGTGFNEQFF
TRBD1,TRBV30,few,TRBJ1-5,TGTGCCGCCACAGGGGGGGTGGGTCAGCCCCAGCATTTT,CAATGGVGQPQHF
.,TRBV30,few,TRBJ1-5,TGTGCCTGGAGTGTAGACAGGACATATAGCAATCAGCCCCAGCATTTT,CAWSVDRTYSNQPQHF
TRBD1,TRBV9,few,TRBJ1-1,TGTGCCAGCAGCGCCGTACAGGGGGCGGCAGGTGGGACTGAAGCTTTCTTT,CASSAVQGAAGGTEAFF
.,TRBV6-5,few,TRBJ2-7,TGTGCCAGCAGTCTACATGCGGGCACATCCTACGAGCAGTACTTC,CASSLHAGTSYEQYF
.,TRBV27,.,TRBJ1-5,TGTGCCAGCAGTTTAGTTTATCCCCGTCAGCCCCAGCATTTT,CASSLVYPRQPQHF
.,TRBV30,few,TRBJ2-5,TGTGCCTGGAGTCTGGGGGGGGCGGCAGAGACCCAGTACTTC,CAWSLGGAAETQYF
.,TRBV5-1,few,TRBJ2-3,TGCGCCAGCAGCTTGCCGGGGGGCACAGATACGCAGTATTTT,CASSLPGGTDTQYF
TRBD1,TRBV4-1,few,TRBJ1-5,TGCGCCAGCAGCCAAGACCCCGGACAGGGAGGGAATCAGCCCCAGCATTTT,CASSQDPGQGGNQPQHF
TRBD2,TRBV5-4,.,TRBJ2-1,TGTGCCAGCAGCTTTAGCGGGGGGGCCTACAATGAGCAGTTCTTC,CASSFSGGAYNEQFF
.,TRBV10-3,.,TRBJ1-1,TGTGCCATCAGTGAGTCGGAGGCCTTGAACACTGAAGCTTTCTTT,CAISESEALNTEAFF
TRBD2,TRBV9,once,TRBJ2-1,TGTGCCAGCAGCGGCGGGTGGGGGGCTAGCGGGAGAGGTGAGCAGTTCTTC,CASSGGWGASGRGEQFF